Below, one T cell receptor (beta chain) is given with its context. Its antigen is unknown. The sample carries other DNA sequences with the same CDR3. The entry originates in a study of beta chain features in type 1 diabetes. General observations from the study: A greater similarity of naive, central memory and Treg TCRB repertoires was seen among patients than among healthy donors. In cDNA sequencing, cells with high TCR expression could be over-represented. Among patients with Type 1 diabetes, TCRB CDR3s were moderately but significantly shorter in every one of the four CD4+ subsets. Whether HLA type affects TCRB rearrangement stayed undetermined in the present work.

CDR1 is SGHRS and CDR2 is YFSETQ in the germline V gene. Trimming at V came to 4 bases and at J to 2 bases, leaving 5 bases not matched to a gene. The CDR3 has 15 residues. Expressed TCRB transcripts were sequenced, since all the RNA that had been isolated was reverse transcribed. Assay: immunoSEQ multiplex PCR; the TCRdb copy retains only in-frame clones and omits some. The data show some 410,000 clones, 10% to 12% seen once. Specimen: naive CD4+ T cells from blood. The sequence was collected from a woman aged 18-29 years in good health. The V and J genes are TRBV5-1 and TRBJ2-3; 9 bases fit TRBD1. This CDR3 is CASSPGDRVTDTQYF. CDR3 DNA: TGCGCCAGCAGCCCGGGGGACAGGGTCACAGATACGCAGTATTTT.